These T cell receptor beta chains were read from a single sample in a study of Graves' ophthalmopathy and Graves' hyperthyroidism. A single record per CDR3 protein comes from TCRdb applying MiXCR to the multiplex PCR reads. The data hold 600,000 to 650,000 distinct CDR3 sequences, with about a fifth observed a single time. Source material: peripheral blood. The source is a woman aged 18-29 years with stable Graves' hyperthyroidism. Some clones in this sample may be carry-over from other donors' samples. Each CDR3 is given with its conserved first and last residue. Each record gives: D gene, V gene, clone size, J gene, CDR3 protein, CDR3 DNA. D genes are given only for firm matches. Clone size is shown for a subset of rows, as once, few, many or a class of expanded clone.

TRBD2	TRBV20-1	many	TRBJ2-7	CSARDLTSGAAYEQYF	TGCAGTGCTAGAGATTTGACTAGCGGAGCCGCCTACGAGCAGTACTTC
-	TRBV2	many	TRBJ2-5	CASRLGNPETQYF	TGTGCCAGCAGGCTAGGGAATCCAGAGACCCAGTACTTC
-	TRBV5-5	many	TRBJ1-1	CASSLRWGTEAFF	TGTGCCAGCAGCTTGAGGTGGGGCACTGAAGCTTTCTTT
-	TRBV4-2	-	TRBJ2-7	CASSQGEHYEQYF	TGTGCCAGCAGCCAAGGGGAACACTACGAGCAGTACTTC
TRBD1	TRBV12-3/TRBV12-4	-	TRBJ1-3	CASSSTGGVGGNTIYF	TGTGCCAGCAGTTCGACAGGGGGCGTAGGTGGAAACACCATATATTTT
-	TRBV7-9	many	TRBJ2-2	CASSPGIGDTGELFF	TGTGCCAGCAGCCCAGGGATAGGGGACACCGGGGAGCTGTTTTTT
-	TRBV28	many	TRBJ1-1	CASTSNRVGAEAFF	TGTGCCAGCACCTCAAACAGGGTGGGCGCTGAAGCTTTCTTT
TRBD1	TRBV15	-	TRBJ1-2	CATSRERDRGPNYGYTF	TGTGCCACCAGCAGAGAACGAGACAGGGGGCCTAACTATGGCTACACCTTC
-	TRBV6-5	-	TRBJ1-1	CASSFPQSTEAFF	TGTGCCAGCAGTTTTCCACAGAGTACCGAAGCTTTCTTT
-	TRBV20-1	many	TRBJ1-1	CSARDLENTEAFF	TGCAGTGCTAGAGATCTCGAGAACACTGAAGCTTTCTTT
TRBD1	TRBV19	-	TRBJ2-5	CASSLGPGTGLETQYF	TGTGCCAGTAGTCTCGGTCCCGGGACAGGGTTAGAGACCCAGTACTTC
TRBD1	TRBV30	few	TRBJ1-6	CAWSGLEDRQSPLHF	TGTGCCTGGAGTGGACTGGAGGACAGGCAGTCACCCCTCCACTTT
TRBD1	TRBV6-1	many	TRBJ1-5	CASRRTGGLNQPQHF	TGTGCCAGCAGACGAACAGGGGGCCTCAATCAGCCCCAGCATTTT
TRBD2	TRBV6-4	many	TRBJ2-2	CASNYHGLAATGELFF	TGTGCCAGCAACTATCACGGACTAGCGGCGACCGGGGAGCTGTTTTTT
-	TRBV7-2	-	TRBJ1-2	CASSLLPRDSYTF	TGTGCCAGCAGCCTACTACCCCGGGACAGCTACACCTTC
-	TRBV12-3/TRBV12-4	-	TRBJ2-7	CASSPDRDSYEQYF	TGTGCCAGCAGTCCGGATCGGGACTCATACGAGCAGTACTTC
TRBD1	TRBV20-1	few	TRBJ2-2	CSARDQGRAGGRTGELFF	TGCAGTGCTAGAGATCAAGGCAGGGCAGGGGGTCGTACCGGGGAGCTGTTTTTT
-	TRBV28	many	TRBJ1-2	CASSFSRDGYTF	TGTGCCAGCAGTTTTTCCAGGGACGGCTACACCTTC
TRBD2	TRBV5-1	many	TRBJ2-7	CASSLETSGGTYEQYF	TGCGCCAGCAGCTTGGAGACTAGCGGGGGGACCTACGAGCAGTACTTC
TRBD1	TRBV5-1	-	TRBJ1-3	CASSGRGTAWGNTIYF	TGCGCCAGCAGCGGACGCGGGACAGCTTGGGGAAACACCATATATTTT
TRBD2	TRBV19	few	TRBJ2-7	CASSPEVAGAYEQYF	TGTGCCAGTAGTCCAGAGGTAGCGGGGGCCTACGAGCAGTACTTC
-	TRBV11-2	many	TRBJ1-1	CASSLYRGTDTEAFF	TGTGCCAGCAGCTTATATCGGGGTACGGACACTGAAGCTTTCTTT
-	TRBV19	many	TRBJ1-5	CASSPRGLSNQPQHF	TGTGCCAGTAGTCCACGGGGTCTTAGCAATCAGCCCCAGCATTTT
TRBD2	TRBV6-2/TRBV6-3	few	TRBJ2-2	CASSYTPYSGRAFGGELFF	TGTGCCAGCAGTTACACTCCTTATAGCGGGAGGGCCTTTGGCGGGGAGCTGTTTTTT
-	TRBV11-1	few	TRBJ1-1	CASSLGQGTTEAFF	TGTGCCAGCAGCCTGGGGCAGGGGACCACTGAAGCTTTCTTT
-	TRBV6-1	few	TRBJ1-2	CASSEQKNRVHGYTF	TGTGCCAGCAGTGAACAAAAAAACAGGGTTCATGGCTACACCTTC
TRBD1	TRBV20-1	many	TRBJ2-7	CSASDRGHEQYF	TGCAGTGCCTCCGACAGGGGGCACGAGCAGTACTTC
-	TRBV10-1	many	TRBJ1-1	CASSENLEGNTEAFF	TGCGCCAGCAGTGAGAATTTAGAGGGGAACACTGAAGCTTTCTTT
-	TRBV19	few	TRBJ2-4	CASSETSGQFKNIQYF	TGTGCCAGTAGTGAAACCTCGGGACAATTCAAAAACATTCAGTACTTC
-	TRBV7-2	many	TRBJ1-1	CASSPRAANTEAFF	TGTGCCAGCAGCCCGAGGGCGGCCAACACTGAAGCTTTCTTT
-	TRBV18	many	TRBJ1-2	CASSPDSSYGYTF	TGTGCCAGCTCACCGGACAGCTCCTATGGCTACACCTTC
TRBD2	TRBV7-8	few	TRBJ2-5	CASSSGLAGDQETQYF	TGTGCCAGCAGCTCGGGACTAGCGGGCGACCAAGAGACCCAGTACTTC
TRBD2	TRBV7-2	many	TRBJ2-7	CASSLAGGPYEQYF	TGTGCCAGCAGTTTAGCGGGAGGGCCCTACGAGCAGTACTTC
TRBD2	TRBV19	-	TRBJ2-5	CASSMTSAETQYF	TGTGCCAGTAGTATGACTAGCGCAGAGACCCAGTACTTC
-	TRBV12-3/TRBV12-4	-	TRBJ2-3	CASTKFRDTLSTDTQYF	TGTGCCAGCACCAAATTCCGGGACACTTTAAGCACAGATACGCAGTATTTT
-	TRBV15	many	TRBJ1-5	CATTDGGSNQPQHF	TGTGCCACCACTGACGGGGGGTCCAATCAGCCCCAGCATTTT
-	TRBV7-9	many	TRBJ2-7	CASTPETRHEQYF	TGTGCCAGCACCCCCGAAACCCGCCACGAGCAGTACTTC
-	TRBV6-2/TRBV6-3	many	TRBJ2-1	CASAEQGDEQFF	TGTGCCAGCGCCGAACAGGGCGATGAGCAGTTCTTC
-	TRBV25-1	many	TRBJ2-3	CASSDRGLLADTQYF	TGTGCCAGCAGTGATCGGGGGTTGTTGGCAGATACGCAGTATTTT
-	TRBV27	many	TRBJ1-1	CASSLIEEGTEAFF	TGTGCCAGCAGTTTAATCGAGGAGGGGACTGAAGCTTTCTTT
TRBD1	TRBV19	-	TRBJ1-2	CASSIGGQARLSNGYTF	TGTGCCAGTAGTATCGGAGGACAGGCCCGACTAAGTAATGGCTACACCTTC
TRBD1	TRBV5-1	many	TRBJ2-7	CASSLGTGRAYEQYF	TGCGCCAGCAGCTTGGGGACAGGACGGGCCTACGAGCAGTACTTC
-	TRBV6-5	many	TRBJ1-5	CASSYGYPNNQPQHF	TGTGCCAGCAGTTACGGATACCCTAACAATCAGCCCCAGCATTTT
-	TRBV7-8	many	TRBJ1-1	CASSQTGRGDTEAFF	TGTGCCAGCAGCCAGACAGGAAGGGGGGACACTGAAGCTTTCTTT
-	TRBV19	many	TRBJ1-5	CASSVHISNQPQHF	TGTGCCAGTAGTGTACACATTAGCAATCAGCCCCAGCATTTT
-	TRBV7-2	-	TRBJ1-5	CASRNVGYSNQPQHF	TGTGCCAGCAGGAACGTGGGTTATAGCAATCAGCCCCAGCATTTT
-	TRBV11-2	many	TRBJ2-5	CASSLGGVGVTQYF	TGTGCCAGCAGCTTAGGAGGGGTTGGAGTGACCCAGTACTTC
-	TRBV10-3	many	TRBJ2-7	CAISPGRRGTDEQYF	TGTGCCATCAGCCCGGGACGGAGGGGGACGGACGAGCAGTACTTC
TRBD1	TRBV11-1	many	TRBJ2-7	CASSLPPMTLRGPYEQYF	TGTGCCAGCAGCTTGCCACCGATGACCCTCAGGGGGCCCTACGAGCAGTACTTC
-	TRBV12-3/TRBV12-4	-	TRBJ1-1	CASSPLRLRTEAFF	TGTGCCAGCAGTCCCCTCAGGCTACGAACTGAAGCTTTCTTT
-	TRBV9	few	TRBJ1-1	CASSSSQEPNTEAFF	TGTGCCAGCAGCTCTAGTCAGGAGCCGAACACTGAAGCTTTCTTT
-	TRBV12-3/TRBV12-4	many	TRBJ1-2	CASSLGRADGYTF	TGTGCCAGCAGTTTAGGCAGGGCCGATGGCTACACCTTC
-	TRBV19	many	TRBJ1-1	CASSMGIDTEAFF	TGTGCCAGTAGTATGGGGATCGACACTGAAGCTTTCTTT
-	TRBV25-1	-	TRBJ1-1	CASGGWTEACF	TGTGCCAGCGGGGGCTGGACTGAAGCTTGCTTT
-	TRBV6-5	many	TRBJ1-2	CASSATVYYGYTF	TGTGCCAGCAGCGCCACGGTTTACTATGGCTACACCTTC
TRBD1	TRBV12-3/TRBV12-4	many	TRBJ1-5	CASSQQGNGNQPQHF	TGTGCCAGCAGTCAACAGGGGAATGGCAATCAGCCCCAGCATTTT
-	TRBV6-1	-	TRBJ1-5	CASRATLNQPQHF	TGTGCCAGCAGGGCAACTCTAAATCAGCCCCAGCATTTT